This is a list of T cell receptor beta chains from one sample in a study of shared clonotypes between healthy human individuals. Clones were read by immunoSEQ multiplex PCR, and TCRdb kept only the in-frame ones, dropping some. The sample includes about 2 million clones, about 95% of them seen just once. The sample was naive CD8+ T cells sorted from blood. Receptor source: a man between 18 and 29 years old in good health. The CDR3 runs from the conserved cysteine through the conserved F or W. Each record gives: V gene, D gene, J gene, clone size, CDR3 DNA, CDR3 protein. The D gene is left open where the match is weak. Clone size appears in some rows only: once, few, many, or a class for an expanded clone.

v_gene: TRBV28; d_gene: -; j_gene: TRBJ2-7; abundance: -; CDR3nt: TGTGCCAGCAGTTGGGTGAGTGAGTACGAGCAGTACTTC; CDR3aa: CASSWVSEYEQYF
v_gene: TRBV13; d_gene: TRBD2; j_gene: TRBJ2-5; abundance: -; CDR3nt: TGTGCCAGCAGCTTAGGGGGGAGCGGGGGCCAAGAGACCCAGTACTTC; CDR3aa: CASSLGGSGGQETQYF
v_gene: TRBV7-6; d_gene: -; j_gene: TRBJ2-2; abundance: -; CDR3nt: TGTGCCAGCAGCTTAGAAGTGAACACCGGGGAGCTGTTTTTT; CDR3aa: CASSLEVNTGELFF
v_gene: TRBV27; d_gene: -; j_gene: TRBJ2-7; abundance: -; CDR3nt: TGTGCCAGCAGTTCTGACAGGGGGCGGACTAGCGGGTCTTACGAGCAGTACTTC; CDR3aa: CASSSDRGRTSGSYEQYF
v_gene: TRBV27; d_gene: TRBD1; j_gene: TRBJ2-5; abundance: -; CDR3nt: TGTGCCAGCAGTTCGTTAACAGGGGGTACGGAGACCCAGTACTTC; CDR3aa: CASSSLTGGTETQYF
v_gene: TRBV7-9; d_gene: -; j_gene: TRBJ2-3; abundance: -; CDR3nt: TGTGCCAGCAGCTCTTGGGGGCTAGATTCCACAGATACGCAGTATTTT; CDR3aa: CASSSWGLDSTDTQYF
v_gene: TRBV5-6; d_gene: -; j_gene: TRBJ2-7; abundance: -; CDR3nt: TGTGCCAGCAGCTTGGTCGGGACCTACGAGCAGTACTTC; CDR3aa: CASSLVGTYEQYF
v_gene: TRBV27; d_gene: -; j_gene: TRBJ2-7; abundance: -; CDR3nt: TGTGCCAGCAGTTTATCGTGGAGCTACGAGCAGTACTTC; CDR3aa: CASSLSWSYEQYF
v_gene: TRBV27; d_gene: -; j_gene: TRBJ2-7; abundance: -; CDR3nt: TGTGCCAGCAGTTTGGTCTCACCACCCTACGAGCAGTACTTC; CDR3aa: CASSLVSPPYEQYF
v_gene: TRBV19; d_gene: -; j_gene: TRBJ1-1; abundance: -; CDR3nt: TGTGCCAGTAGTACCGATACAGGGCGCACTGAAGCTTTCTTT; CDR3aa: CASSTDTGRTEAFF
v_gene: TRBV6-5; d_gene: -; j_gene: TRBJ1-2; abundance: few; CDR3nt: TGTGCCAGCACCGGATCGGACCCGAGGGGCTACACCTTC; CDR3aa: CASTGSDPRGYTF
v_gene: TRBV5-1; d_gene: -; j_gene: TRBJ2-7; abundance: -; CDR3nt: TGCGCCAGCAGCTTCAGTGACCGGCGGTACGAGCAGTACTTC; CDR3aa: CASSFSDRRYEQYF
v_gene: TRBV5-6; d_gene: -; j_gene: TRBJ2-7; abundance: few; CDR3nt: TGTGCCAGCAGCTTGGGGGCAGGGGACGAGCAGTACTTC; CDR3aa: CASSLGAGDEQYF
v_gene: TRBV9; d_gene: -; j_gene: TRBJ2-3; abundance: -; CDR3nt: TGTGCCAGCAGCGTCGAGGGAGACGGTAGCACAGATACGCAGTATTTT; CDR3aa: CASSVEGDGSTDTQYF
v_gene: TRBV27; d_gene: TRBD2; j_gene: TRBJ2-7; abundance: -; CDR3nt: TGTGCCAGCAGTTTATCGGTAGCGGGGGAATACGAGCAGTACTTC; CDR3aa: CASSLSVAGEYEQYF
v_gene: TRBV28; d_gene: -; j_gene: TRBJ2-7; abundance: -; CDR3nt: TGTGCCAGCAGTTTAGGTGGCGGCTACGAGCAGTACTTC; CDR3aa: CASSLGGGYEQYF
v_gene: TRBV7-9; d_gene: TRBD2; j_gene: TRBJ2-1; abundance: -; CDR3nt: TGTGCCAGCAGCTTAGCGCAGGGCCTAGCGGCCAATGAGCAGTTCTTC; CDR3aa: CASSLAQGLAANEQFF
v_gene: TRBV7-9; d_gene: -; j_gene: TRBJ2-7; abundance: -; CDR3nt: TGTGCCAGCAGCTTTCGGATTTACGAGCAGTACTTC; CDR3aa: CASSFRIYEQYF
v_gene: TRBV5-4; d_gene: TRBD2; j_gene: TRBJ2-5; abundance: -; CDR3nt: TGTGCCAGCAGGACCGGGGAGGGAGAGACCCAGTACTTC; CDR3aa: CASRTGEGETQYF
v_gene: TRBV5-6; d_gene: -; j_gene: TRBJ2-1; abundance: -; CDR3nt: TGTGCCAGCAGAAGACTAGAACCCTACAATGAGCAGTTCTTC; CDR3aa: CASRRLEPYNEQFF
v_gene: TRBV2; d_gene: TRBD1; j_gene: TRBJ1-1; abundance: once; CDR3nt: TGTGCCAGCAGTGCACGGACAGGGGGCTCCACTGAAGCTTTCTTT; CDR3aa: CASSARTGGSTEAFF
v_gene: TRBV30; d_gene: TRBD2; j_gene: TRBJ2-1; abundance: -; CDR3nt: TGTGCCTGGAGTGTGGGGACTAGCGGGGGGCCTCTTTTCTTC; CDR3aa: CAWSVGTSGGPLFF
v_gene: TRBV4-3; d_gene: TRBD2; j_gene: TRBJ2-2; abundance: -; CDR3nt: TGCGCCAGCAGCCAAGATGGGGAGGGTAGCACCGGGGAGCTGTTTTTT; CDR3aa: CASSQDGEGSTGELFF
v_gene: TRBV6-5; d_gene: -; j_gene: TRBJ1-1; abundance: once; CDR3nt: TGTGCCAGCACCTTACCGGGGAACACTGAAGCTTTCTTT; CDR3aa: CASTLPGNTEAFF
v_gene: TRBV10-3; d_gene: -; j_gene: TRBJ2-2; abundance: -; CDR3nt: TGTGCCAATCGCCCGGGACGAGAGACCGGGGAGCTGTTTTTT; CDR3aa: CANRPGRETGELFF
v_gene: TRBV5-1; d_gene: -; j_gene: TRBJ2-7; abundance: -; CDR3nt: TGCGCCAGCAGAAGAGGGACCCAATTGGACTACGAGCAGTACTTC; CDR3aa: CASRRGTQLDYEQYF
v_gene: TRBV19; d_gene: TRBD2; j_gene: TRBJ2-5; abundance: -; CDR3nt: TGTGCCAGTAGTATGACTAGCGGGGGTCAAGAGACCCAGTACTTC; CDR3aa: CASSMTSGGQETQYF
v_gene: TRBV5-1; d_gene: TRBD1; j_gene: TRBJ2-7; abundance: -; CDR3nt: TGCGCCAGCACCCCCGGGACAGCCACCATCGAGCAGTACTTC; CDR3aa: CASTPGTATIEQYF
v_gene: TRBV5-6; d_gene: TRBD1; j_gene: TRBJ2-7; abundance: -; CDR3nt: TGTGCCAGCAGCGTCGGGACAGGGAGCGAGCAGTACTTC; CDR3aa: CASSVGTGSEQYF
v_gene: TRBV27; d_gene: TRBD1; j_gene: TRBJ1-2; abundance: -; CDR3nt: TGTGCCAGCAGTTCCCGGGCAGGGGGCATAAATAGCTATGGCTACACCTTC; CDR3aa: CASSSRAGGINSYGYTF
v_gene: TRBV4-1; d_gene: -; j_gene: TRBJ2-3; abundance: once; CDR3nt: TGCGCCAGCAGCGCCTACAGGACAGATACGCAGTATTTT; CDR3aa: CASSAYRTDTQYF
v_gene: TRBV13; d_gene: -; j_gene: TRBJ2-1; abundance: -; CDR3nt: TGTGCCAGCAGCACCGAAGGTGAGCAGTTCTTC; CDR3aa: CASSTEGEQFF
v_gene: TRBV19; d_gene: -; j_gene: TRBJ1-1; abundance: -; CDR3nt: TGTGCCAGTTCGGAACGTCGGTGGGGCACTGAAGCTTTCTTT; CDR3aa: CASSERRWGTEAFF
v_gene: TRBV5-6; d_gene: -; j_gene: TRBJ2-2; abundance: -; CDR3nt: TGTGCCAGCAGCTTGGGTTATCCCGGGGAGCTGTTTTTT; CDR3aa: CASSLGYPGELFF
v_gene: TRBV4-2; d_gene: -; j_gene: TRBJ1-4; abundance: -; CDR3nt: TGTGCCAGCAGCCAGGGGGTTGGGGAAAAACTGTTTTTT; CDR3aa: CASSQGVGEKLFF
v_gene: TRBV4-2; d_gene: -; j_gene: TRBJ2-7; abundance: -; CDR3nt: TGTGCCAGCAGCCAAGGGCCCGAATATGGGAAGTACTTC; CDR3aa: CASSQGPEYGKYF
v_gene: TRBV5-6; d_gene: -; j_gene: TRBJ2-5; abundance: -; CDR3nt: TGTGCCAGCAGCTTGGGGGCGGCAGGCTTCCAAGAGACCCAGTACTTC; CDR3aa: CASSLGAAGFQETQYF
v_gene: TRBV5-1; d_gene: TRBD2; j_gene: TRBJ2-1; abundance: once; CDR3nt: TGCGCCAGCAGCTTGGAACTAGCGGGGGTCTCCTCCTACAATGAGCAGTTCTTC; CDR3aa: CASSLELAGVSSYNEQFF
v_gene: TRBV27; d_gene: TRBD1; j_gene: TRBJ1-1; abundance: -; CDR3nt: TGTGCCAGCAGTCCACAGGGACAGGGTGGAACGGTAGCTTTCTTT; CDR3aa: CASSPQGQGGTVAFF
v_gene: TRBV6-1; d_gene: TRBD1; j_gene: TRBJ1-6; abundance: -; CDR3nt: TGTGCCAGCAGCGACAGGGTATCCCCCCTCCACTTT; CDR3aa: CASSDRVSPLHF
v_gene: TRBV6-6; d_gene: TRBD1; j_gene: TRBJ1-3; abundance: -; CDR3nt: TGTGCCAGCAGCCGATTGGGGACAGGGGATGGAAACACCATATATTTT; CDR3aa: CASSRLGTGDGNTIYF
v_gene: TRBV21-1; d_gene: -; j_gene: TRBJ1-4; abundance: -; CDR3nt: TGTGCCAGCAGCGACGACAGGGGGCGCGGATTAGCAACTAATGAAAAACTGTTTTTT; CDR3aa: CASSDDRGRGLATNEKLFF